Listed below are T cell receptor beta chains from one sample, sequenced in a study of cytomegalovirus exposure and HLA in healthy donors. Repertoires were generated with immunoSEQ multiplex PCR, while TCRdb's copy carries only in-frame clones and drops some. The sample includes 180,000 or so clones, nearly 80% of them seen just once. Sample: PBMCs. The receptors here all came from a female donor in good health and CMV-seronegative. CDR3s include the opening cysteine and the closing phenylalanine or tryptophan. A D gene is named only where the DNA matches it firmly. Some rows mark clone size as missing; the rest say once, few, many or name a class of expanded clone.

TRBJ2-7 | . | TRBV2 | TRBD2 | CASTQETGTSGSYEQYF | TGTGCCAGCACCCAGGAAACCGGGACTAGCGGGTCCTACGAGCAGTACTTC
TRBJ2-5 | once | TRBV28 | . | CASSLPDRPGETQYF | TGTGCCAGCAGTCTCCCTGACAGGCCCGGGGAGACCCAGTACTTC
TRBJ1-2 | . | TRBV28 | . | CASSSRTSLYGYTF | TGTGCCAGCAGTTCAAGGACATCCCTCTATGGCTACACCTTC
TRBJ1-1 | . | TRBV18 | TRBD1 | CASSSDRDTEAFF | TGTGCCAGCTCATCCGACAGGGATACTGAAGCTTTCTTT
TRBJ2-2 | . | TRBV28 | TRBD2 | CASRTSANTGELFF | TGTGCCAGCCGGACTAGCGCGAACACCGGGGAGCTGTTTTTT
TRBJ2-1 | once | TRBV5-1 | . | CASSTGWGDYNEQFF | TGCGCCAGCAGCACCGGGTGGGGAGATTACAATGAGCAGTTCTTC
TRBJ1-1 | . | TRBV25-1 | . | CASSEWAGEGRGGAFF | TGTGCCAGCAGTGAGTGGGCCGGGGAGGGGAGAGGTGGAGCTTTCTTT
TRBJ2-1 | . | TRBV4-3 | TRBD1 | CASGLDRSSYNEQFF | TGCGCCAGCGGACTGGACAGGAGCTCCTACAATGAGCAGTTCTTC
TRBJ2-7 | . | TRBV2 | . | CASSTAGSSYEQYF | TGTGCCAGCAGTACGGCCGGGAGCTCCTACGAGCAGTACTTC
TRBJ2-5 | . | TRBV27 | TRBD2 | CASRGLAAQETQYF | TGTGCCAGCAGGGGACTAGCGGCTCAAGAGACCCAGTACTTC
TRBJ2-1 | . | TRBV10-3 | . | CAISDGSTYNEQFF | TGTGCCATCAGTGACGGGAGTACCTACAATGAGCAGTTCTTC
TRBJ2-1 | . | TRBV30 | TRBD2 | CAWSVKRGGVGNEQFF | TGTGCCTGGAGTGTAAAGCGGGGGGGTGTAGGCAATGAGCAGTTCTTC
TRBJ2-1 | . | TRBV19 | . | CAILGGNEQFF | TGTGCCATACTAGGGGGCAATGAGCAGTTCTTC
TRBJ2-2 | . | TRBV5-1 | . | CASSQTGLDTGELFF | TGCGCCAGCAGCCAAACAGGGTTGGACACCGGGGAGCTGTTTTTT
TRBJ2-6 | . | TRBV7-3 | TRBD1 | CASSLQTGFGSGANVLTF | TGTGCCAGCAGCTTACAGACAGGGTTCGGCTCTGGGGCCAACGTCCTGACTTTC
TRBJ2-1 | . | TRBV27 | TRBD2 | CASSFTSGSYNEQFF | TGTGCCAGCAGTTTTACTAGCGGGAGCTACAATGAGCAGTTCTTC
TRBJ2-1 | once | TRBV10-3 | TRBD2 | CAITDLAGGPNEQFF | TGTGCCATCACCGATCTAGCGGGAGGGCCCAATGAGCAGTTCTTC
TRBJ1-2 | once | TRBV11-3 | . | CASSLSGNNYGYTF | TGTGCCAGCAGCCTCAGTGGTAATAACTATGGCTACACCTTC
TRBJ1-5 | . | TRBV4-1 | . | CASSQMAGGISNQPQHF | TGCGCCAGCAGTCAAATGGCGGGGGGAATTAGCAATCAGCCCCAGCATTTT
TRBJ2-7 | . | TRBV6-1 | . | CASSALVAYYEQYF | TGTGCCAGCAGTGCACTAGTAGCGTACTACGAGCAGTACTTC
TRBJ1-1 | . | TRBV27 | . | CASSLFNRGTEAFF | TGTGCCAGCAGTTTATTCAATAGGGGCACTGAAGCTTTCTTT
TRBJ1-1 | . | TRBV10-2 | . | CASTREGQGLARNTEAFF | TGCGCCAGCACACGAGAGGGGCAGGGGCTGGCACGGAACACTGAAGCTTTCTTT
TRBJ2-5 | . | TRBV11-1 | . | CASSPAVRQALWETQYF | TGTGCCAGCAGCCCCGCAGTCCGACAGGCGCTTTGGGAGACCCAGTACTTC
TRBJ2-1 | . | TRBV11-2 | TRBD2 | CASSLVWTRVVNEQFF | TGTGCCAGCAGCTTAGTCTGGACTAGGGTCGTTAATGAGCAGTTCTTC
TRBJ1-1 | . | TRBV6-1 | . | CASREGRGTEAFF | TGTGCCAGCAGGGAGGGGAGGGGCACTGAAGCTTTCTTT
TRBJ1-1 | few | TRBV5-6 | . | CASSLPNPGGRIEAFF | TGTGCCAGCAGCTTGCCCAACCCCGGGGGGCGAATTGAAGCTTTCTTT
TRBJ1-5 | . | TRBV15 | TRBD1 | CATSRQGANQPQHF | TGTGCCACCAGCAGACAGGGGGCCAATCAGCCCCAGCATTTT
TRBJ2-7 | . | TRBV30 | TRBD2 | CAWSVVGGSYEQYF | TGTGCCTGGAGTGTAGTGGGAGGGAGCTACGAGCAGTACTTC
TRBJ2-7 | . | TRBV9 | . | CASSVGPDSPYEQYF | TGTGCCAGCAGCGTAGGACCGGACAGTCCCTACGAGCAGTACTTC